This paragraph covers one T cell receptor (beta chain) sequence. As processed by the authors: Estimation of nucleated cell counts was performed using reference gene primer amplification. Data came from immunoSEQ multiplex PCR; TCRdb stores just in-frame clones and leaves some out. That table supplies the V and J calls and clone size; D and trimming were determined from the DNA. Of roughly 38,000 clones listed, approximately 91% are singletons. CDR3 length: 15 amino acids. Germline V gives CDR1 SGDLS, CDR2 YYNGEE. Trimming pared 3 bases from V and 0 bases from J, leaving 7 bases between. These data are taken from a study of blood T cell repertoires in COVID-19. On the study more broadly: Some COVID-19 samples were acute and others convalescent; all came from the United States, Italy and Spain. PBMCs, B-cell-depleted T cells, or T cells were the source of the cDNA or gDNA that made up the material.

The TCR sequence derives from a man between 50 and 59 years old with active COVID-19. This sequence joins TRBV9 and TRBJ2-6; D ambiguous. The sample taken for sequencing was peripheral blood. In DNA, the CDR3 is TGTGCCAGCAGCGGTCTCCTCTCTGGGGCCAACGTCCTGACTTTC. This gives the protein CASSGLLSGANVLTF.